The 14 T cell receptor beta chains reported below all come from one sample, sequenced in a study of immune evolution from preneoplasia to lung adenocarcinoma. Using immunoSEQ multiplex PCR, the repertoire was profiled, and TCRdb retains in-frame clones only, with some absent. The table lists about 8,300 clones, about four fifths of them singletons. The sample comprised FFPE invasive lung adenocarcinoma tissue. These receptors came from a person aged 50-70 years with lung adenocarcinoma.

V gene TRBV5-6 combines with J gene TRBJ1-2, with a weak D call TRBD1 (5 bases). CDR1 SGHDT and CDR2 YYEEEE come from the germline V gene. V shed 6 bases and J shed 4 bases, with 16 bases lying between them. This CDR3 is built from 14 residues. The CDR3 is CASTLRGFGYGYTF. The CDR3 DNA sequence: TGTGCCAGCACCTTACGGGGGTTTGGCTATGGCTACACCTTC.

The rearrangement joins TRBV11-2 to TRBJ1-2; D unresolved. Trimming removed 6 bases from V and 4 bases from J, with 12 bases in between. CDR1 is SGHAT, CDR2 FQNNGV, per germline. The CDR3 runs to 13 residues. CDR3 coding DNA: TGTGCCAGCAGTACCGACACAGCCTATGGCTACACCTTC. This translates into CASSTDTAYGYTF.

The V call is TRBV5-6, the J call TRBJ2-7; D is unclear. V was shortened by 0 bases and J by 5 bases, with 15 bases between the two germline ends. The CDR3 runs 15 residues. Germline V gene data show CDR1 as SGHDT and CDR2 as YYEEEE. Here the CDR3 reads CASSLAFGNRDEQYF. As DNA, the CDR3 is TGTGCCAGCAGCTTGGCCTTCGGTAATCGGGACGAGCAGTACTTC.

This sequence joins TRBV5-1 and TRBJ1-1, with 8 bases fitting TRBD1. V gave up 5 bases and J gave up 3 bases; unmatched junction bases: 6. Germline V gives CDR1 SGHRS, CDR2 YFSETQ. There are 14 residues in the CDR3. This CDR3 reads CASRSGGFDTEAFF. CDR3 nucleotide sequence: TGCGCCAGCAGGTCAGGGGGCTTTGACACTGAAGCTTTCTTT. Drawing the rest from reference TRBV5-1 and TRBJ1-1, the complete variable domain is KAGVTQTPRYLIKTRGQQVTLSCSPISGHRSVSWYQQTPGQGLQFLFEYFSETQRNKGNFPGRFSGRQFSNSRSEMNVSTLELGDSALYLCASRSGGFDTEAFFGQGTRLTVV.

This chain links TRBV6-1 with TRBJ2-1; 8 positions match TRBD1. Germline assignment: CDR1 MNHNS and CDR2 SASEGT. V shed 3 bases, J shed 2 bases, and the junction held 9 bases outside the gene matches. The CDR3 is 17 amino acids. This CDR3 reads CASSEGPAQGAYNEQFF. CDR3 nucleotide sequence: TGTGCCAGCAGTGAGGGCCCGGCACAGGGGGCCTACAATGAGCAGTTCTTC.

The chain has TRBV10-3 and TRBJ1-3; D might be TRBD1 (6 bases). The CDR3 totals 13 residues. Trimming pared 8 bases from V and 2 bases from J, leaving 10 bases between. Germline-derived CDR1 and CDR2 are ENHRY and SYGVKD. CDR3 DNA: TGTGCCATCCAGGGGTGGGCTGGAAACACCATATATTTT. Translation: CAIQGWAGNTIYF.

The genes are TRBV11-2 and TRBJ1-4; 7 bases agree with TRBD1. J gave up 5 bases and V 2 bases, and 8 bases lay outside the gene matches. Germline V lookup: CDR1 SGHAT, CDR2 FQNNGV. CDR3 length equals 16 residues. CDR3 protein: CASSLSSQGRNEKLFF. As DNA, the CDR3 is TGTGCCAGCAGCTTAAGTTCACAGGGGAGGAATGAAAAACTGTTTTTT.

As to this clone: Other DNA sequences from this sample encode an identical CDR3 as well. The V and J genes are TRBV27 and TRBJ1-1; D unclear. Trimming left V 6 bases short and J 0 bases short, with 5 bases between. The germline V gene has CDR1 MNHEY and CDR2 SMNVEV (reference sequence). The CDR3 is 12 residues long. CDR3 nucleotides: TGTGCCAGCAGAACTTTGAACACTGAAGCTTTCTTT. This sequence encodes CASRTLNTEAFF.

The chain carries TRBV7-2 and TRBJ2-7; 7 bases line up with TRBD1. Germline V gene lookup returns CDR1 SGHTA and CDR2 FQGNSA. After removal of 5 bases from V and 1 base from J, the junction contained 2 bases not matched to a gene. CDR3 size: 13 residues. In DNA, the CDR3 is TGTGCCAGCAGCCACAGGGGTTCCTACGAGCAGTACTTC. This sequence encodes CASSHRGSYEQYF. Complete variable domain (other parts from reference TRBV7-2 and TRBJ2-7): GAGVSQSPSNKVTEKGKDVELRCDPISGHTALYWYRQSLGQGLEFLIYFQGNSAPDKSGLPSDRFSAERTGGSVSTLTIQRTQQEDSAVYLCASSHRGSYEQYFGPGTRLTVT.

CDR3 region: CASSEVSLTGSAGYTF. The CDR3 DNA is TGTGCCAGCAGTGAAGTGAGTCTGACAGGGTCCGCTGGCTACACCTTC. The chain couples TRBV6-1 to TRBJ1-2; 7 bases are shared with TRBD1. The ends lost 1 base at V and 7 bases at J; junction bases unmatched: 12. The CDR3 contains 16 residues. The germline CDR1 and CDR2 sequences are MNHNS and SASEGT.

The V and J genes are TRBV25-1 and TRBJ2-7, with D maybe TRBD1 (6 bases). Trimming took 5 bases from V and 1 from J, leaving 15 bases between them. The CDR3 runs to 15 residues. From germline, CDR1 is MGHDK and CDR2 SYGVNS. CDR3 coding DNA: TGTGCCAGCAGTTCCGGGACACCTGGGTCCTACGAGCAGTACTTC. Protein product: CASSSGTPGSYEQYF.

This clone was seen a few times. CDR3: CAWSDMGSQIEKLFF. The CDR3 DNA sequence: TGTGCCTGGAGTGACATGGGCAGCCAAATTGAAAAACTGTTTTTT. V gene TRBV30 combines with J gene TRBJ1-4; D is undetermined. The V and J ends lost 1 base and 7 bases respectively, with 16 bases between them. Germline CDR1 and CDR2: GTSNPN and SVGIG (reference sequence). CDR3 length: 15 residues.

The genes are TRBV4-1 and TRBJ1-2, with D possibly matching TRBD1 (6 bases). V shed 0 bases and J shed 8 bases, with 13 bases lying between them. This CDR3 spans 14 amino acids. CDR1 MGHRA and CDR2 YSYEKL come from the germline V gene. The CDR3 sequence is CASSQDQGLGGYTF. The CDR3 coding sequence is TGCGCCAGCAGCCAAGATCAGGGGTTGGGAGGCTACACCTTC.

The rearrangement uses TRBV27 and TRBJ2-7; 11 bases agree with TRBD2. The CDR3 totals 16 residues. Germline CDR1 MNHEY, CDR2 SMNVEV (reference sequence). Germline trimming cut 1 base from V and 8 bases from J; bases unmatched to any gene: 10. The CDR3 is CASSLLASGRPGQQYF. The CDR3 nucleotides read TGTGCCAGCAGTTTATTGGCTAGCGGGAGGCCAGGTCAGCAGTACTTC.